The TCR beta chain under discussion was sequenced for a study of blood T cell repertoires in COVID-19. Across the study: From the United States, Italy and Spain came samples of acute and convalescent COVID-19. Sources were T cells, B-cell-depleted T cells, or PBMCs; the material itself was cDNA or gDNA.

V lost 7 bases and J lost 3; bases outside the gene matches: 3. Germline CDR1 SGHTA, CDR2 FQGNSA. This CDR3 is 13 amino acids long. Under the authors' procedure: Reference gene primer amplification yielded estimated nucleated cell counts. Clones were read by immunoSEQ multiplex PCR, and TCRdb kept only the in-frame ones, dropping some. Clone size and the V and J calls come from that table; the DNA yielded D and trimming. The data hold about 160,000 clones, with roughly 84% observed a single time. The specimen was peripheral blood. This chain links TRBV7-2 with TRBJ1-3; TRBD1 matches at 7 bases. This clonotype was obtained from a man younger than 35 with active or convalescent COVID-19. The CDR3 bases are TGTGCCAGCAAGGCAGGGGGTGGAAACACCATATATTTT. This sequence encodes CASKAGGGNTIYF.